This TCR beta chain was profiled in a study of spatial heterogeneity in lung cancer. Study in general: From matched bulk RNA-seq came a T cell module score, which showed a strong correlation with TCR transcript counts in tumor regions. Study-level results: One measure, the expanded intratumoral alpha and beta TCR count, tracked tumor mutation counts.

All TCR cDNA molecules were individually tagged with a unique molecular identifier. TCRdb redid the calling of the 5' RACE reads with MiXCR, one entry per CDR3 protein. The data contain around 95,000 distinct CDR3 sequences, approximately 4.7% of them seen just once; the ten biggest clones take up 21%. This clonotype appeared many times. Its antigen is undetermined. The J segment lost 3 bases and the V segment lost 3 bases, leaving 4 bases of the junction unmatched. The CDR3 has 14 amino acids. Per the germline V gene, CDR1 is LNHDA and CDR2 is SQIVND (reference sequence). Time point here: sample taken at primary tumor resection. Unsorted whole RNA samples from tumor, nontumor lung or frozen PBMC were sequenced.

This sequence was found in a male donor with early-stage non-small cell lung cancer. V and J are TRBV19 and TRBJ2-7; 8 bases agree with TRBD2. Specimen: lung tumor tissue, collected at surgery. CDR3 nucleotide sequence: TGTGCCAGTAGTATTAACGCGGGAGGCTACGAGCAGTACTTC. Residues: CASSINAGGYEQYF.